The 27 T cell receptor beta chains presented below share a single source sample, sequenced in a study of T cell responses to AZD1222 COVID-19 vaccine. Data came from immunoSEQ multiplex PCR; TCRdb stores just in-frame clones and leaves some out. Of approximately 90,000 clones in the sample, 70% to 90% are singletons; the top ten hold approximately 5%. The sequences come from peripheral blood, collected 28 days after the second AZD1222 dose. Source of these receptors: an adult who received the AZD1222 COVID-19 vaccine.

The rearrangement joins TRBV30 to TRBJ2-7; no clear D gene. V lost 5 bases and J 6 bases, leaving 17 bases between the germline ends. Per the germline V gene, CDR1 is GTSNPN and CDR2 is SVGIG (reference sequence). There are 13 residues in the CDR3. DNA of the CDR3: TGTGCCTGGCGCCCGAAAACACTGCTCGAGCAGTACTTC. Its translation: CAWRPKTLLEQYF.

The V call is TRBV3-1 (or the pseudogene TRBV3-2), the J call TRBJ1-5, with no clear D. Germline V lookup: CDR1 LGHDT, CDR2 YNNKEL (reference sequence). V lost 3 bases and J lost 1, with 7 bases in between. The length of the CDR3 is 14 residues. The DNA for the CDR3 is TGTGCCAGCAGCCAGCATTCCAGCAATCAGCCCCAGCATTTT. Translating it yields CASSQHSSNQPQHF.

As DNA, the CDR3 is TGTGCCAGCAGTGAGCCGGGGGGGGAGCTGTTTTTT. Translated: CASSEPGGELFF. The chain couples TRBV6-1 to TRBJ2-2, with a weak D call TRBD2 (5 bases). CDR1 and CDR2 from the germline V gene are MNHNS and SASEGT. CDR3 length equals 12 residues. The V end lost 3 bases, the J end lost 8 bases, and 7 bases lay between the germline ends.

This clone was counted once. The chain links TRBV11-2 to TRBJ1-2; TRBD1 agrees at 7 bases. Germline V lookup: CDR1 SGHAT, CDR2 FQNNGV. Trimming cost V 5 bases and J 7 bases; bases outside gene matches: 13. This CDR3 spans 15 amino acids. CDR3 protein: CASSGTQRQGIGYTF. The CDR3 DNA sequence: TGTGCCAGCAGCGGTACCCAAAGACAGGGAATTGGCTACACCTTC.

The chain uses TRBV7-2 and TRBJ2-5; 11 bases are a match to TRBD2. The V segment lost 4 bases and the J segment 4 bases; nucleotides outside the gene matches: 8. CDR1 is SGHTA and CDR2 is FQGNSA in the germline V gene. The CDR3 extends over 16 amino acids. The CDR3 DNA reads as TGTGCCAGCAGCTCCACCTTAGCGGGGGGGGTAGAGACCCAGTACTTC. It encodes CASSSTLAGGVETQYF.

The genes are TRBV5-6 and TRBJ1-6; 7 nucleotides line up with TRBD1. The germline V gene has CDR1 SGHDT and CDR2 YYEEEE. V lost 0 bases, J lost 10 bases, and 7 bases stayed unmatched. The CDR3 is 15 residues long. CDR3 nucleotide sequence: TGTGCCAGCAGCTTGGTCGGGGCAGGGGGGTCACCCCTCCACTTT. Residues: CASSLVGAGGSPLHF.

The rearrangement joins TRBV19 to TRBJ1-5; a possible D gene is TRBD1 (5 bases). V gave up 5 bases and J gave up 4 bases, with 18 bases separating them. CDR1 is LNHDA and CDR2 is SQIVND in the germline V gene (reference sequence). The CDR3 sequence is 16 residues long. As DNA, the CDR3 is TGTGCCAGTAGTCCAAAGACGGGGGTATCGAATCAGCCCCAGCATTTT. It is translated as CASSPKTGVSNQPQHF.

The CDR3 nucleotides read TGTGCCAGCAGCTTATTTGGCGGGGACACCCAAGAGACCCAGTACTTC. This translates into CASSLFGGDTQETQYF. The rearrangement joins TRBV7-3 to TRBJ2-5; D possibly matches TRBD1 or TRBD2 (6 bases each). The CDR3 covers 16 residues. Germline V lookup: CDR1 SGHTA, CDR2 FQGTGA. V dropped 2 bases and J dropped 1 base, with 14 bases sitting between them. Complete variable domain (other parts from reference TRBV7-3 and TRBJ2-5): GAGVSQTPSNKVTEKGKYVELRCDPISGHTALYWYRQSLGQGPEFLIYFQGTGAADDSGLPNDRFFAVRPEGSVSTLKIQRTERGDSAVYLCASSLFGGDTQETQYFGPGTRLLVL.

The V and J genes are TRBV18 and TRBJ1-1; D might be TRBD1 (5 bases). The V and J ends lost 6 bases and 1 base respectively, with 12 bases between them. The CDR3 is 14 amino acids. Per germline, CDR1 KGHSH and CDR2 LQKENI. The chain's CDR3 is CASSPLRENTEAFF. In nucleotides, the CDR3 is TGTGCCAGCTCCCCCCTCAGGGAGAACACTGAAGCTTTCTTT.

Here the CDR3 reads CASSFLMQGAEAFF. The CDR3 nucleotides are TGTGCCAGCAGCTTCTTGATGCAGGGGGCGGAAGCTTTCTTT. The chain is built from TRBV11-2 and TRBJ1-1; 8 nucleotides align to TRBD1. The CDR3 extends over 14 amino acids. Germline V gene data show CDR1 as SGHAT and CDR2 as FQNNGV. The trim removed 3 bases at V and 8 bases at J, leaving 8 bases unmatched.

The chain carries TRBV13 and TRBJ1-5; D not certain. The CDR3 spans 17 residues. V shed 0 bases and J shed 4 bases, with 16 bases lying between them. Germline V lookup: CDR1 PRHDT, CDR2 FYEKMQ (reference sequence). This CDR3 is CASSLGVLDGLNQPQHF. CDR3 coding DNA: TGTGCCAGCAGCTTAGGGGTACTTGACGGGTTGAATCAGCCCCAGCATTTT.

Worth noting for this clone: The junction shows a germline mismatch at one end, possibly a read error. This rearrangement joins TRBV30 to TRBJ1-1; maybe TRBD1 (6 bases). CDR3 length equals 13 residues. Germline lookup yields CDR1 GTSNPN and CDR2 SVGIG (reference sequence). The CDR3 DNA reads TGTGCCTGCCTCACCGGGACACGACTAAAGACCCAGTTT. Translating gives CACLTGTRLKTQF.

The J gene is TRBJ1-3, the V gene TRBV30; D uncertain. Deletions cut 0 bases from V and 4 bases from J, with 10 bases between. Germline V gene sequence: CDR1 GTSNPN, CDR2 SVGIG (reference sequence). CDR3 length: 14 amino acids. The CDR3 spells CAWSVITKGNTIYF. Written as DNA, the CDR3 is TGTGCCTGGAGTGTAATAACCAAAGGAAACACCATATATTTT.

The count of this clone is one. Here the CDR3 DNA reads TGTGCCAGCAGTGAAGCGATGACTAGCTCCTCCCAGTACTTC. This sequence encodes CASSEAMTSSSQYF. The chain is built from TRBV2 and TRBJ2-5; 7 positions match TRBD2. This CDR3 spans 14 amino acids. V was clipped by 0 bases and J by 9 bases; unmatched bases: 7. The V gene's germline CDR1 is SNHLY and CDR2 FYNNEI.

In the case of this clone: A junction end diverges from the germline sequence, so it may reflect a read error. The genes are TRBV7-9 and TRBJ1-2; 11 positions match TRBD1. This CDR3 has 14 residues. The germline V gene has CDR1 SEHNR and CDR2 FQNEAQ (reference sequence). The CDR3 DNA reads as TGTGCCAGCAGATTAGGACAGGGGGCAAACGGCTACACCTTC. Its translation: CASRLGQGANGYTF.

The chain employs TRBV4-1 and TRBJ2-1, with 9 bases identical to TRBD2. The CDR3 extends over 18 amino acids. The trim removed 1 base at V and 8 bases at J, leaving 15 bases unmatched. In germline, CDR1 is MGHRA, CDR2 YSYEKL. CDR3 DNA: TGCGCCAGCAGCCAAGTTCAAGCGGGGGGCCGAAATTGGCATGAGCAGTTCTTC. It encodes CASSQVQAGGRNWHEQFF.

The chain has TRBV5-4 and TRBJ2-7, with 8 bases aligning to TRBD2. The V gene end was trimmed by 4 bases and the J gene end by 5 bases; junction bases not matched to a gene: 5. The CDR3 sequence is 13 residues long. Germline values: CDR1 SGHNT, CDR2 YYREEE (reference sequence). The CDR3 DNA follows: TGTGCCAGCAGCGGGGGGACTAGAGACGAGCAGTACTTC. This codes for CASSGGTRDEQYF.

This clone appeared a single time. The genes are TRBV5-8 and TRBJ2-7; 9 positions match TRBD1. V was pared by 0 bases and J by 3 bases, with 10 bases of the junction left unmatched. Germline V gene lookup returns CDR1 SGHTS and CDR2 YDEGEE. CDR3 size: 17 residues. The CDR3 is CASSLAGISDRGYEQYF. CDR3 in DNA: TGTGCCAGCAGCTTGGCCGGGATATCGGACAGGGGCTACGAGCAGTACTTC.

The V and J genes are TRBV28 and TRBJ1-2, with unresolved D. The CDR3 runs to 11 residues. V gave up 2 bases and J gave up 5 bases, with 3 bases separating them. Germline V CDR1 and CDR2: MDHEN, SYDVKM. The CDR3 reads CASSLRYGYTF. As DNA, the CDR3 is TGTGCCAGCAGTTTACGTTATGGCTACACCTTC.

The DNA for the CDR3 is TGTGCCAGCAGCTCAGCACAACGGAATAAACAGGGTTGTGGTGGCTACACCTTC. This translates into CASSSAQRNKQGCGGYTF. This chain joins TRBV11-3 and TRBJ1-2; a possible D gene is TRBD1 (6 bases). The CDR3 contains 18 residues. Between the trimmed V and J ends, which lost 4 bases and 7 bases, there was a span of 28 bases. Germline CDR1 reads SGHNT; CDR2 reads YENEEA. The variable domain in full, completed from reference TRBV11-3 and TRBJ1-2, reads EAGVVQSPRYKIIEKKQPVAFWCNPISGHNTLYWYLQNLGQGPELLIRYENEEAVDDSQLPKDRFSAERLKGVDSTLKIQPAELGDSAVYLCASSSAQRNKQGCGGYTFGSGTRLTVV.

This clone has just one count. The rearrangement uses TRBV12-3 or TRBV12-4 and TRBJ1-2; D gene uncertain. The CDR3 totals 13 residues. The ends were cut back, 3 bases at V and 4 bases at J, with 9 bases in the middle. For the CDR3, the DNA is TGTGCCAGCAGTTTCGTAAGTTCCTATGGCTACACCTTC. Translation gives CASSFVSSYGYTF.

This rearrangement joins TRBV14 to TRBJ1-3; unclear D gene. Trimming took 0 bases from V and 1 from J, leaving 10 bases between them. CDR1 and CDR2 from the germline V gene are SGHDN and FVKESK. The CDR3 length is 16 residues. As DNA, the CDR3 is TGTGCCAGCAGCCAAGAGAAGGGCTTTTCTGGAAACACCATATATTTT. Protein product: CASSQEKGFSGNTIYF.

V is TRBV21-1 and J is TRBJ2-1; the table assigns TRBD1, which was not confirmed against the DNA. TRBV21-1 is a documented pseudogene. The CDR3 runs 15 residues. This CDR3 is CASYGDTNSYNEQFF. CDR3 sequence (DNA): TGTGCCAGCTACGGGGACACAAACTCCTACAATGAGCAGTTCTTC.

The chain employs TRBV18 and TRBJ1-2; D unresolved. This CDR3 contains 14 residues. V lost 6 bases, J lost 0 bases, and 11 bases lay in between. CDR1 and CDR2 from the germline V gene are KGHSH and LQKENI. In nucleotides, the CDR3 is TGTGCCAGCTCCGACAAGAGTGCTAACTATGGCTACACCTTC. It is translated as CASSDKSANYGYTF. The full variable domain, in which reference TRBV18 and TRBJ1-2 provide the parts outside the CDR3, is NAGVMQNPRHLVRRRGQEARLRCSPMKGHSHVYWYRQLPEEGLKFMVYLQKENIIDESGMPKERFSAEFPKEGPSILRIQQVVRGDSAAYFCASSDKSANYGYTFGSGTRLTVV.

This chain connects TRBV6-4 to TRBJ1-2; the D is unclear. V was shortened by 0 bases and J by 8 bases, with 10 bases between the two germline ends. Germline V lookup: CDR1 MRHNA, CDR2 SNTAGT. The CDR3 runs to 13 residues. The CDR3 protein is CASSDSGLTGYTF. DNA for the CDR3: TGTGCCAGCAGTGACTCGGGGTTAACAGGCTACACCTTC.

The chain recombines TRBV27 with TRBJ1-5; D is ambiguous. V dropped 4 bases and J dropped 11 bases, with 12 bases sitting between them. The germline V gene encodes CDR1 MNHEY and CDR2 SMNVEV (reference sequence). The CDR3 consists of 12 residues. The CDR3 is CASSSPGQAQHF. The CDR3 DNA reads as TGTGCCAGCAGTTCTCCGGGCCAGGCCCAGCATTTT.

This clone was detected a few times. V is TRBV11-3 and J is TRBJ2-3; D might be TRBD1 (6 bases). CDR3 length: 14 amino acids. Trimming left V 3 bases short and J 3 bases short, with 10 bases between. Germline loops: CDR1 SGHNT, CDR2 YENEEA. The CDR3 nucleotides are TGTGCCAGCAGCTTGGGACAACGAACAGATACGCAGTATTTT. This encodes CASSLGQRTDTQYF.